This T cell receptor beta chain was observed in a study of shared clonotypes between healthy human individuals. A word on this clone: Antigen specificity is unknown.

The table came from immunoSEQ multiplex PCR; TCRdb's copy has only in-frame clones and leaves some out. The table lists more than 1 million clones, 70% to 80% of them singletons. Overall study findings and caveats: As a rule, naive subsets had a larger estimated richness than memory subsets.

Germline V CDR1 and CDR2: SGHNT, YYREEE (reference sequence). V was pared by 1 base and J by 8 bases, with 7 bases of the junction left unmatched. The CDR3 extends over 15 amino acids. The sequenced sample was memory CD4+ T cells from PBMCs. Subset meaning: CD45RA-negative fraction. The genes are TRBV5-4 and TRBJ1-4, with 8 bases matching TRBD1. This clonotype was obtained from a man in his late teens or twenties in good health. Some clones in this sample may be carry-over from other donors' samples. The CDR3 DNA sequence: TGTGCCAGCAGCTTGCCAGGGGGCGATGGCGAAAAACTGTTTTTT. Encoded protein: CASSLPGGDGEKLFF.